The sequence of this T cell receptor (beta chain) was determined in a study of circulating tumor DNA in untreated peripheral T-cell lymphoma. Study results and caveats: Tumor-specific clonotypes: identified in approximately 80% of patients, roughly 88% of baseline tissues.

CDR1 is SQVTM and CDR2 is ANQGSEA in the germline V gene. V lost 4 bases, J lost 7 bases, and 15 bases stayed unmatched. There are 15 residues in the CDR3. Clones were read by immunoSEQ multiplex PCR, and TCRdb kept only the in-frame ones, dropping some. The table shows fewer than 7,500 clones, with around 76% occurring only once. This tumor tissue came from a pretreatment baseline collection. A note on this clone: Antigen unknown.

The sequence derives from a human donor with peripheral T-cell lymphoma. The specimen sequenced was tumor tissue. The chain recombines TRBV29-1 with TRBJ1-2, with TRBD1 matching over 7 bases. In nucleotides, the CDR3 is TGCAGCGTTGGTGGGGACAGCGGGGAGGAGGGTGGCTACACCTTC. Amino acid sequence: CSVGGDSGEEGGYTF.